Listed below are T cell receptor beta chains from one sample, sequenced in a study of identifying expanded T cells in peripheral blood. Repertoires were generated with immunoSEQ multiplex PCR, while TCRdb's copy carries only in-frame clones and drops some. Of about 130,000 clones listed, less than 90% were seen once; the top ten hold 7.5% to 8.5%. The sample was blood. Every receptor here comes from a person aged 18 to 75 in good health. The CDR3 runs from the conserved cysteine through the conserved F or W. The D gene is left open where the match is weak. A row's size may be missing; if present it is once, few, many or a size class.

>TRBV11-3|12|TRBJ1-2|TRBD1|.
CASSSGTGLHTF
TGTGCCAGCAGCTCGGGGACAGGATTGCACACCTTC
>TRBV9|15|TRBJ2-2|TRBD2|.
CASSVGGGVTGELFF
TGTGCCAGCAGCGTTGGCGGGGGGGTAACCGGGGAGCTGTTTTTT
>TRBV18|16|TRBJ2-5|TRBD1|.
CASSPKSPGQGETQYF
TGTGCCAGCTCACCCAAATCCCCGGGACAGGGGGAGACCCAGTACTTC
>TRBV6-5|16|TRBJ1-4|.|.
CASSYTARLFEEKLFF
TGTGCCAGCAGTTACACAGCGAGACTTTTTGAAGAAAAACTGTTTTTT
>TRBV11-2|12|TRBJ2-4|.|medium-sized
CASSLDQIIQYF
TGTGCCAGCAGCTTAGACCAAATCATTCAGTACTTC
>TRBV19|19|TRBJ1-6|.|.
CASSIVGDDRSSYNSPLHF
TGTGCCAGTAGTATAGTAGGGGACGACAGGAGCTCCTATAATTCACCCCTCCACTTT
>TRBV6-6|14|TRBJ1-5|.|.
CASRQGRANQPQHF
TGTGCCAGCAGGCAGGGAAGGGCCAATCAGCCCCAGCATTTT
>TRBV11-2|14|TRBJ2-1|TRBD1|.
CASSSDRGYNEQFF
TGTGCCAGCAGCTCTGACAGGGGCTACAATGAGCAGTTCTTC
>TRBV5-1|15|TRBJ2-3|.|once
CASNHSGLGTDTQYF
TGCGCCAGCAACCATAGCGGCCTTGGGACAGATACGCAGTATTTT
>TRBV4-3|15|TRBJ2-7|.|.
CASSQEGGPTYEQYF
TGCGCCAGCAGCCAAGAAGGGGGACCAACCTACGAGCAGTACTTC
>TRBV2|11|TRBJ2-3|.|.
CASSLTDTQYF
TGTGCCAGCAGCCTCACAGATACGCAGTATTTT
>TRBV11-3|13|TRBJ2-6|.|.
CASSFSGANVLTF
TGTGCCAGCTCATTTTCTGGGGCCAACGTCCTGACTTTC
>TRBV7-9|11|TRBJ2-7|.|once
CASSLVGTEYF
TGTGCCAGCAGCCTAGTCGGAACAGAGTACTTC
>TRBV7-8|14|TRBJ1-1|.|few
CASSLGPGNTEAFF
TGTGCCAGCAGCTTAGGACCGGGGAACACTGAAGCTTTCTTT
>TRBV28|15|TRBJ2-3|.|.
CASSFDSPSTDTQYF
TGTGCCAGCAGTTTCGACAGCCCTAGCACAGATACGCAGTATTTT
>TRBV4-1|17|TRBJ2-7|TRBD2|.
CASSQDPPGTSGREQYF
TGCGCCAGCAGCCAAGACCCTCCGGGGACTAGCGGGAGAGAGCAGTACTTC
>TRBV28|15|TRBJ1-4|.|once
CASSLIGTVNEKLFF
TGTGCCAGCAGTTTAATTGGGACGGTTAATGAAAAACTGTTTTTT
>TRBV29-1|12|TRBJ2-3|TRBD1|.
CSYRTGEDTQYF
TGCAGCTATCGGACAGGGGAGGATACGCAGTATTTT
>TRBV7-9|13|TRBJ1-4|.|.
CASCHGACEKLFF
TGTGCCAGCTGCCATGGGGCGTGTGAAAAACTGTTTTTT
>TRBV2|12|TRBJ2-7|.|few
CASSEGNYEQYF
TGTGCCAGCAGTGAGGGGAACTACGAGCAGTACTTC
>TRBV6-6|13|TRBJ2-7|.|.
CASRDTHFYEQYF
TGTGCCAGCAGGGACACACATTTCTACGAGCAGTACTTC
>TRBV23-1|14|TRBJ1-4|.|.
CASSPGQLNEKLFF
TGCGCCAGCAGTCCCGGACAGCTTAATGAAAAACTGTTTTTT
>TRBV2|13|TRBJ2-5|TRBD2|.
CASSGLAGETQYF
TGTGCCAGTAGTGGACTAGCGGGAGAGACCCAGTACTTC
>TRBV7-2|15|TRBJ1-5|.|few
CASSLQPNSNQPQHF
TGTGCCAGCAGCCTCCAACCCAATAGCAATCAGCCCCAGCATTTT
>TRBV2|15|TRBJ2-5|TRBD1|.
CASKGQGLYQETQYF
TGTGCCAGCAAAGGACAGGGGTTATACCAAGAGACCCAGTACTTC
>TRBV6-5|13|TRBJ1-2|.|.
CATHGRGLYGYTF
TGTGCCACCCACGGCAGGGGCCTCTATGGCTACACCTTC
>TRBV7-9|16|TRBJ2-1|.|.
CASSGLAGKAYNEQFF
TGTGCCAGCAGCGGGCTGGCGGGGAAGGCCTACAATGAGCAGTTCTTC
>TRBV6-4|13|TRBJ2-3|.|.
CASSAQRGDTQYF
TGTGCCAGCAGCGCCCAGAGGGGGGATACGCAGTATTTT
>TRBV5-1|15|TRBJ1-1|.|once
CASSLGGGGRTEAFF
TGCGCCAGCAGCTTGGGTGGTGGGGGCCGCACTGAAGCTTTCTTT
>TRBV7-9|12|TRBJ1-2|.|once
CASSRDFYGYTF
TGTGCCAGCAGCCGGGACTTTTATGGCTACACCTTC
>TRBV7-9|16|TRBJ2-5|TRBD2|.
CASSFYPDGEGETQYF
TGTGCCAGCAGCTTCTACCCGGACGGGGAGGGGGAGACCCAGTACTTC
>TRBV7-2|15|TRBJ2-7|.|.
CASSRERGSSYEQYF
TGTGCCAGCAGCCGGGAGAGGGGGTCCTCCTACGAGCAGTACTTC
>TRBV7-2|16|TRBJ1-4|TRBD1|.
CASSEQTGAHWEKLFF
TGTGCCAGCAGCGAACAGACAGGGGCGCATTGGGAAAAACTGTTTTTT
>TRBV28|12|TRBJ1-2|.|.
CASRTNNYGYTF
TGTGCCAGCAGGACCAATAACTATGGCTACACCTTC
>TRBV5-8|15|TRBJ1-1|.|.
CASRQTEGWNTEAFF
TGTGCCAGCAGACAGACCGAGGGATGGAACACTGAAGCTTTCTTT
>TRBV27|17|TRBJ2-3|TRBD2|.
CASRGTSGRSGTDTQYF
TGTGCCAGCAGAGGGACTAGCGGGAGAAGCGGCACAGATACGCAGTATTTT
>TRBV18|13|TRBJ2-7|.|.
CASSPGNSYEQYF
TGTGCCAGCTCACCAGGCAATTCCTACGAGCAGTACTTC
>TRBV19|15|TRBJ2-7|TRBD2|.
CASSSLAGGSYEQYF
TGTGCCAGTAGTAGCTTAGCGGGAGGGTCCTACGAGCAGTACTTC
>TRBV4-1|17|TRBJ2-7|TRBD1|few
CASGRELNRGSSYEQYF
TGCGCCAGCGGCCGTGAACTCAACAGGGGCAGCTCCTACGAGCAGTACTTC